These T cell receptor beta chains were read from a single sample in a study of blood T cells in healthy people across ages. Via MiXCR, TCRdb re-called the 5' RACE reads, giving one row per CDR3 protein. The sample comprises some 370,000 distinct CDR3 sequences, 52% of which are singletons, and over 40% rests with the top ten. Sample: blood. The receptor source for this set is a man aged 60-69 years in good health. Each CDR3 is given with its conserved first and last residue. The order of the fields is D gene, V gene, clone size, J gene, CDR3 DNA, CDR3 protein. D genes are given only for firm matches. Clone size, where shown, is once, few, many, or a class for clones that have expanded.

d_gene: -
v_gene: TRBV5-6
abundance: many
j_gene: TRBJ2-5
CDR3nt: TGTGCCAGCAGCGTGAGGACAAGAGAGACCCAGTACTTC
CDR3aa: CASSVRTRETQYF

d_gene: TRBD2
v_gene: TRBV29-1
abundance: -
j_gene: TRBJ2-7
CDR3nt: TGCAGCGCTGAGGCTAGCGGGAGTCGATACGAGCAGTACTTC
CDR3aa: CSAEASGSRYEQYF

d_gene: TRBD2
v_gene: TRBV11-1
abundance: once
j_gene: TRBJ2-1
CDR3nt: TGTGCCAGCAGCTTACCTAGCGGGAGCGTAAATGAGCAGTTCTTC
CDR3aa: CASSLPSGSVNEQFF

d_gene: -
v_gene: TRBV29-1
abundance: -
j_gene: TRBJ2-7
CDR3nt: TGCAGCGTTGCAATAAACTCCTACAATGAGCAGTACTTC
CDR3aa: CSVAINSYNEQYF

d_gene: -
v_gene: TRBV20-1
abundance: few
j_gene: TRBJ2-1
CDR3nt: TGCAGTGCTAGAAAGCTTAGCGCCTACAATGAGCAGTTCTTC
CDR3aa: CSARKLSAYNEQFF

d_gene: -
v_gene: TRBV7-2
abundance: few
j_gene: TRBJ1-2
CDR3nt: TGTGCCAGCAGCTTAATGCTAGACGGCGCCTATGGCTACACCTTC
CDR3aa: CASSLMLDGAYGYTF

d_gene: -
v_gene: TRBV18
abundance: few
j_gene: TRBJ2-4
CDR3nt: TGTGCCAGCTCACCGTGGGGGCCTGACATCAAAAACATTCAGTACTTC
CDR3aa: CASSPWGPDIKNIQYF

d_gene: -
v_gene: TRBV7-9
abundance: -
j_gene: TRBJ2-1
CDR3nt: TGTGCCAGCAGCTTAGACCTACAATGGGAGCAGTTCTTC
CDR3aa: CASSLDLQWEQFF

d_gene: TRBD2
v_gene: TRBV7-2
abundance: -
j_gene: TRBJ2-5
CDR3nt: TGTGCCAGCAGCTGGGTAGCGGGGAACCAAGAGACCCAGTACTTC
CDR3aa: CASSWVAGNQETQYF

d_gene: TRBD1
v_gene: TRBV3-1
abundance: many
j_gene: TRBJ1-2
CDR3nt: TGTGCCAGCACGACAGGGACAGGGGGCTACACCTTC
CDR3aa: CASTTGTGGYTF

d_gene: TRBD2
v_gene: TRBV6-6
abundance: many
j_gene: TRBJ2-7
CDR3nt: TGTGCCAGCAGTTACGGGCGGGAGGGCTACGAGCAGTACTTC
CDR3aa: CASSYGREGYEQYF

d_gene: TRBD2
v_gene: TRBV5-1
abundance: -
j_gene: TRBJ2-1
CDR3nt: TGCGCCAGCAGCGGGAGGACTAGCGGGGGGGCCACTGAGCAGTTCTTC
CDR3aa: CASSGRTSGGATEQFF

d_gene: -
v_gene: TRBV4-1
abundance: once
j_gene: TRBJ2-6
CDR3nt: TGCGCCAGCAGCCAAGACTTTCAGGGTTTTCAACTTGGGGCCAACGTCCTGACTTTC
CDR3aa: CASSQDFQGFQLGANVLTF

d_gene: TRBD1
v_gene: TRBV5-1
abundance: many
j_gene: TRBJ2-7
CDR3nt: TGCGCCAGCAGCTTGGGACAGGGGTTCTCCTACGAGCAGTACTTC
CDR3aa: CASSLGQGFSYEQYF

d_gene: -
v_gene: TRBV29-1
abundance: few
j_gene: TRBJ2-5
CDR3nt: TGCAGCGCCGCAGGTGGGGTTGGGGAGACCCAGTACTTC
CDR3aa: CSAAGGVGETQYF

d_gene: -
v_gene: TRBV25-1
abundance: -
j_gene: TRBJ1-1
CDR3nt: TGTGCCAGCAGCCGGGACGGCTTGGTCACTGAAGCTTTCTTT
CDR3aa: CASSRDGLVTEAFF

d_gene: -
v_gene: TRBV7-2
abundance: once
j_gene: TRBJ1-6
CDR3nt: TGTGCCAGCAGCTTGGGGGGGGTCCTTGGGTCACCCCTCCACTTT
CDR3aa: CASSLGGVLGSPLHF

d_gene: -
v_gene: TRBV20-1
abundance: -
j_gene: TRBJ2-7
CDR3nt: TGCAGTACAAGATGGACCTTCTACGAGCAGTACTTC
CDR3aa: CSTRWTFYEQYF

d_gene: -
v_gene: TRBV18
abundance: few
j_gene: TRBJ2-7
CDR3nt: TGTGCCAGCTCACCCCGAGGGGAGTGGACCTACGAGCAGTACTTC
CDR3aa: CASSPRGEWTYEQYF

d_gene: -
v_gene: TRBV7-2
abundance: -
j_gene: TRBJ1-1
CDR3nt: TGTGCCAGCAGCTCCGGGGGGGGGGTGAACACTGAAGCTTTCTTT
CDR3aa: CASSSGGGVNTEAFF

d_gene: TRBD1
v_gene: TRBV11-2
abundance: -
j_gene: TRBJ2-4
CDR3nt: TGTGCCAGCAGCCAAGGGACAGTGGGGGACATTCAGTACTTC
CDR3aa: CASSQGTVGDIQYF

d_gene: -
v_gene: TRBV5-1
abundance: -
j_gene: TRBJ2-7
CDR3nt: TGCGCCAGCAGCCCTAAGACCGGGACCAAGTCCTACGAGCAGTACTTC
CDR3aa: CASSPKTGTKSYEQYF

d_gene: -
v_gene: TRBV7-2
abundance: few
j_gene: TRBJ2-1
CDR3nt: TGTGCCGGCAGCTTAGGTAGGAATGAGCAGTTCTTC
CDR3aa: CAGSLGRNEQFF

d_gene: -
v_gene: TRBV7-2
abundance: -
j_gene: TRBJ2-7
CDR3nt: TGTGCCAGCAGCTTTGGCAGAAGCTCCTACGAGCAGTACTTC
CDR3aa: CASSFGRSSYEQYF

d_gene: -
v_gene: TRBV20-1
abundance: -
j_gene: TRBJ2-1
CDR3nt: TGCAGTGCTCCTGCCAGCTCCTACAATGAGCAGTTCTTC
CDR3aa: CSAPASSYNEQFF

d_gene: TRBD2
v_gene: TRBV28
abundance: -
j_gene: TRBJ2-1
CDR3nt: TGTGCCAGCAGTTTTCGGGGGGTGAGGGACAATGAGCAGTTCTTC
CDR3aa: CASSFRGVRDNEQFF

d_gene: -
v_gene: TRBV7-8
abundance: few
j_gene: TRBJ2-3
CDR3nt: TGTGCCAGCAGCTTAGAGGGGGGGGGAATCAAAGATACGCAGTATTTT
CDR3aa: CASSLEGGGIKDTQYF

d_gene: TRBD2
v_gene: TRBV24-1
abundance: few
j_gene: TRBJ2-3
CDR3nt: TGTGCCACCAGTCGGGGGGATAGCACAGATACGCAGTATTTT
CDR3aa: CATSRGDSTDTQYF

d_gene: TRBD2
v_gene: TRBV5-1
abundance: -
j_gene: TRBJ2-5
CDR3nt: TGCGCCAGCACCGGGGGGGTGCACAATGAGCAGTACTTC
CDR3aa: CASTGGVHNEQYF

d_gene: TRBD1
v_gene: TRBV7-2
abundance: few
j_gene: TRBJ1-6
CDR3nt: TGTGCCAGCAGCTTGAGGGGGCAGGGAGGTTCACCCCTCCACTTT
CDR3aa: CASSLRGQGGSPLHF

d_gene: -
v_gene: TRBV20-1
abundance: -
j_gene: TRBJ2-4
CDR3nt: TGCAGTGCCTCTTGGGGCCAAAACATTCAGTACTTC
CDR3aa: CSASWGQNIQYF

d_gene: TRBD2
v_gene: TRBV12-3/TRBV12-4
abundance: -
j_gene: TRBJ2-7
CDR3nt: TGTGCCAGCAGTCCCTCCGGGAGAGCGGGAGGGAGTGAGCAGTACTTC
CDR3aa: CASSPSGRAGGSEQYF

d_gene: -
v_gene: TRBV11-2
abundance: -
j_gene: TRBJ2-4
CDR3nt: TGTGCCAGCAGCCCACAGGGGGGGGAGCCCATTCAGTACTTC
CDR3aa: CASSPQGGEPIQYF

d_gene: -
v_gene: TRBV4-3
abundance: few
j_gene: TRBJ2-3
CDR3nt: TGCGCCAGCAGCCAAGCGGAAATAGATACGCAGTATTTT
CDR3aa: CASSQAEIDTQYF

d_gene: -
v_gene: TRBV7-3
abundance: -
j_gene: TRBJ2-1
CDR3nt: TGTGCCAGCAAATGGGGGGCCACGTCCAATGAGCAGTTCTTC
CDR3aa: CASKWGATSNEQFF

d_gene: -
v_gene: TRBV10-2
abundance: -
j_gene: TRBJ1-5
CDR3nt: TGCGCCAGCAGGGGGTTCGAGGGAGCCCAGCATTTT
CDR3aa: CASRGFEGAQHF

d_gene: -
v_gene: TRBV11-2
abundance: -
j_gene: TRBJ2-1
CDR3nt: TGTGCCAGCAGCTTAGGGTTTTCCTCCTACAATGAGCAGTTCTTC
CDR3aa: CASSLGFSSYNEQFF

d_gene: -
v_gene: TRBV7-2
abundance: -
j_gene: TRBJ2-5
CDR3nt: TGTGCCAGCAGCAGGGGGGAAAGGAAGGGAGAGACCCAGTACTTC
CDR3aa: CASSRGERKGETQYF

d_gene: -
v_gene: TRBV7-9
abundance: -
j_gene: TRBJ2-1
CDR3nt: TGTGCCAGCAGCTTAACGGGGGCGCATGAGCAGTTCTTC
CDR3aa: CASSLTGAHEQFF

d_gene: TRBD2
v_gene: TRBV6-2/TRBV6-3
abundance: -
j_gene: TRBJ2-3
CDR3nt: TGTGCCAGCAGGAACATCTACTCTCGGGAGGGGGGCTCAGATACGCAGTATTTT
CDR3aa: CASRNIYSREGGSDTQYF

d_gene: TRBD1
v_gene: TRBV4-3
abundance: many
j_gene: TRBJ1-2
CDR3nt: TGCGCCAGCAGCCATCGACTGAGTCCAGGGGGCCGTAACTATGGCTACACCTTC
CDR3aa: CASSHRLSPGGRNYGYTF

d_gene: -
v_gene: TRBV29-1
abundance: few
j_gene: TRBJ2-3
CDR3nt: TGCAGCGTAGACCGGGTAGCAGGGTACACAGATACGCAGTATTTT
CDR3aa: CSVDRVAGYTDTQYF

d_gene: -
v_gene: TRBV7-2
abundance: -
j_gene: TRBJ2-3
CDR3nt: TGTGCCAGCAGCCCCCGAGGAGGCGGGAGCACAGATACGCAGTATTTT
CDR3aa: CASSPRGGGSTDTQYF

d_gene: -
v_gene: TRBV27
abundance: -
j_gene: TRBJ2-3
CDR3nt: TGTGCCAGCAGTCCACGGCCCTACACAGATACGCAGTATTTT
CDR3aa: CASSPRPYTDTQYF

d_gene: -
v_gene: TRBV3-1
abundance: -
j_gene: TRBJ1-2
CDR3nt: TGTGCCAGCAGCCAAGATCGGGCGGCCCTTCACTATGGCTACACCTTC
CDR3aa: CASSQDRAALHYGYTF

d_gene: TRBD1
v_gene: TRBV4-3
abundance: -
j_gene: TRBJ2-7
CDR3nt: TGCGCCAGCAGCCAAGATTTAACAGGGGGCTCCTACGAGCAGTACTTC
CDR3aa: CASSQDLTGGSYEQYF

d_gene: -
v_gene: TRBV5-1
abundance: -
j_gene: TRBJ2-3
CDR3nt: TGCGCCAGCAGCTTTTACAGGGGGGGCGACACGCAGTATTTT
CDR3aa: CASSFYRGGDTQYF

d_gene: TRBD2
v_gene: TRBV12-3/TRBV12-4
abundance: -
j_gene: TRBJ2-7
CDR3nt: TGTGCCAGCAGCCCAATAGCGGGAGTTTCCGAGCAGTACTTC
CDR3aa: CASSPIAGVSEQYF

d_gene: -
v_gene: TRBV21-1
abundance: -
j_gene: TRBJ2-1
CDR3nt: TGTGCCAGCATCAAGGGAGGGAAGAATGAGCAGTTCTTC
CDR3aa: CASIKGGKNEQFF

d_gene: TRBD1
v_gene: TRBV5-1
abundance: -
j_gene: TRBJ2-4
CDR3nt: TGCGCCAGCAGCTTGCTGGGACAGAACCTAGCCAAAAACATTCAGTACTTC
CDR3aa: CASSLLGQNLAKNIQYF

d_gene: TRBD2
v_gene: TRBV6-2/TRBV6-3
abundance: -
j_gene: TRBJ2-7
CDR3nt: TGTGCCAGCAGGATACTAGCGGGAGGTAGCGAGCAGTACTTC
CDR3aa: CASRILAGGSEQYF

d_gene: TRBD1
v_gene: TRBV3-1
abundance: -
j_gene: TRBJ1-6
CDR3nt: TGTGCCAGCAGCCCGATGGACAGGGGTAGGTCACCCCTCCACTTT
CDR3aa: CASSPMDRGRSPLHF

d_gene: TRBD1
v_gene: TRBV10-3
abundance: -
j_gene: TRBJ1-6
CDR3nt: TGTGCCATCGACAGGGGAGAACTATACTCCTATAATTCACCCCTCCACTTT
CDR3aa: CAIDRGELYSYNSPLHF

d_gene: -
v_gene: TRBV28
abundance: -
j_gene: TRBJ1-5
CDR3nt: TGTGCCAGCAGTTTACATGGGGCAGGGGTGAGGCAGCCCCAGCATTTT
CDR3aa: CASSLHGAGVRQPQHF